This T cell receptor (beta chain) was sequenced for a study of T cells after yellow fever vaccination. As for the study in general: The authors prepared low-cell-number fractions using SMART-Seq v4 Ultra Low Input. Findings and caveats of the study: It was a weaker secondary response, yet one that peaked faster, at day 5 versus 15. Reappearance after the booster was observed for most primary-vaccination clones (roughly 97% CD4, over 70% CD8). Across the CD4 and CD8 compartments, a small share of clonotypes was present in both.

The CDR3 is 16 amino acids. V lost 0 bases and J lost 1; bases outside the gene matches: 2. CDR1 is LGHNA and CDR2 is YSLEER in the germline V gene. This clonotype occurred many times. Its antigen is currently unknown. TCRdb re-analysed the 5' RACE reads in MiXCR, keeping a single row per CDR3 protein. The sample holds under 150,000 distinct CDR3 sequences; 7.7% are singletons and the top ten take 0.55% to 0.9%. The TCR originated in a young man who received the YFV17D yellow fever vaccine. Material: CD4+ T cells sorted from PBMCs, obtained 5 days after the yellow fever booster vaccination. V gene TRBV4-3 combines with J gene TRBJ2-3; the match to TRBD2 covers 9 bases. The chain's CDR3 is CASSQEASGGTDTQYF. The CDR3 DNA reads as TGCGCCAGCAGCCAAGAAGCTAGCGGGGGCACAGATACGCAGTATTTT.